The rows below give T cell receptor beta chains drawn from one sample of a study of graft-versus-host responses after intestinal transplantation. Libraries were prepared by immunoSEQ multiplex PCR; TCRdb keeps only in-frame clonotypes and omits some of them. Of some 87,000 clones detected, approximately 92% appear once; the ten largest clones hold about 0.3%. These receptors' antigens are unknown. This material consisted of unstimulated CD4+ T cells sorted from spleen or lymph node cells, taken before intestinal transplant. The receptors originated from a human donor who received an intestinal transplant. Both conserved end residues are part of each CDR3. The D gene is left open where the match is weak.

j_call | d_call | v_call | cdr3_aa
TRBJ2-5 | TRBD1 | TRBV5-4 | CASSLDRGRGQETQYF
TRBJ1-1 | TRBD1 | TRBV5-1 | CASSPFGQGGTEAFF
TRBJ2-7 | TRBD1 | TRBV28 | CASSFAGGRNEQYF
TRBJ2-7 | TRBD1 | TRBV23-1 | CASSRTGSYEQYF
TRBJ2-3 | TRBD1 | TRBV19 | CASSGQGLSTDTQYF
TRBJ1-2 | - | TRBV6-6 | CASTGRGYGYTF
TRBJ1-1 | TRBD1 | TRBV6-1 | CASSPGQLNTEAFF
TRBJ2-3 | - | TRBV6-6 | CASSYGRTTDTQYF
TRBJ2-7 | TRBD1 | TRBV28 | CAATGTDSYEQYF
TRBJ2-3 | TRBD1 | TRBV5-1 | CASSLSGQGTDTQYF
TRBJ2-7 | - | TRBV6-5 | CASIVSQSSYEQYF
TRBJ2-7 | TRBD2 | TRBV6-1 | CASKAGGPYEQYF
TRBJ2-5 | - | TRBV5-1 | CASSLVALQETQYF
TRBJ1-4 | - | TRBV29-1 | CSVADPNEKLFF
TRBJ2-7 | TRBD1 | TRBV6-1 | CASSLQGGDYEQYF
TRBJ2-1 | - | TRBV4-1 | CASTKRGAGAYNEQFF
TRBJ2-7 | TRBD1 | TRBV6-5 | CASGGQGPYEQYF
TRBJ1-2 | - | TRBV30 | CAWTGQSYGYTF
TRBJ1-1 | - | TRBV6-1 | CASRENTEAFF
TRBJ2-3 | - | TRBV6-1 | CASSEADTQYF
TRBJ1-2 | TRBD1 | TRBV5-1 | CASSPGQGPYGYTF
TRBJ2-7 | TRBD1 | TRBV7-9 | CASSLFGTVSYEQYF
TRBJ2-7 | - | TRBV5-6 | CASSLRAAAYEQYF
- | TRBD1 | TRBV19 | CASSAWDRGTNEQYF
TRBJ2-1 | - | TRBV28 | CASSGSRWLARLSMDYNEQFF
TRBJ2-7 | TRBD1 | TRBV5-1 | CASSIGTGSNEQYF
TRBJ2-5 | TRBD2 | TRBV5-6 | CASSFPSGGETQYF
TRBJ2-7 | - | TRBV7-6 | CASSLVRDRSYEQYF
TRBJ1-1 | - | TRBV28 | CASSQALRRAAEAFF
TRBJ1-4 | - | TRBV10-3 | CAIRGQTNEKLFF
- | - | TRBV27 | CASSLTTGGYFSYEQYF
TRBJ2-1 | - | TRBV4-2 | CASSLEGTRNYNEQFF
TRBJ2-1 | TRBD2 | TRBV6-5 | CASSLAGVTHEQFF
TRBJ2-5 | TRBD1 | TRBV27 | CASSSGQLYQETQYF
TRBJ1-1 | - | TRBV6-6 | CASSYSRGAEAFF
TRBJ2-1 | TRBD2 | TRBV30 | CAWRAKGLAGVNEQFF
TRBJ1-1 | - | TRBV11-1 | CASSLAGGENTEAFF
TRBJ2-1 | TRBD1 | TRBV27 | CASGNRGLVGNEQFF
TRBJ1-1 | - | TRBV2 | CASSPQREAFF
TRBJ2-7 | - | TRBV19 | CASSPRAGTAGEQYF
TRBJ2-1 | TRBD2 | TRBV11-2 | CASSLGGTSGVNEQFF
TRBJ2-1 | TRBD2 | TRBV4-1 | CASSQDVASGRVGETNEQFF
TRBJ1-1 | - | TRBV5-1 | CASSLGWGRLGTEAFF